This paragraph reports one T cell receptor (beta chain). Its matching antigen is unknown. Clones were read by immunoSEQ multiplex PCR, and TCRdb kept only the in-frame ones, dropping some. The sample shows roughly 75,000 clones, approximately 90% of them seen only once. This sample is part of a study of OX40 agonist ivuxolimab in advanced cancers. Study context: Patients receiving dose escalation had hepatocellular carcinoma, melanoma, renal cell or head and neck cancer. People who had prior anti-PD-1, anti-PD-L1 or anti-CTLA-4 therapy could take part, and roughly 44% had some.

General study results and limits: CD8+ T cells averaged more expanded clones than CD4+.

Germline-derived CDR1 and CDR2 are SGHRS and YFSETQ. The CDR3 is 13 residues long. Trimming left V 0 bases short and J 4 bases short, with 7 bases between. The sampling schedule covered blood at baseline, cycle 4 day 1, and cycle 7 day 1. This TCR was recovered from an adult with an advanced solid tumor such as melanoma, head and neck, liver or kidney cancer. The material sequenced was CD4+ or CD8+ T cells sorted from blood, taken in a trial of the OX40 agonist ivuxolimab. The V call is TRBV5-1, the J call TRBJ1-1, with D unclear. Here the CDR3 reads CASSLGGFTEAFF. In DNA form, the CDR3 reads TGCGCCAGCAGCTTGGGGGGATTCACTGAAGCTTTCTTT.